This T cell receptor (beta chain) originates from a study of identical twins. Via MiXCR, TCRdb re-called the 5' RACE reads, giving one row per CDR3 protein. This table holds about 690,000 distinct CDR3 sequences, 5.5% to 6.5% found once. V was trimmed by 5 bases and J by 3 bases, leaving 14 bases between them. CDR3 length equals 14 residues. Looked up from germline, CDR1 is LNHNV and CDR2 is YYDKDF (reference sequence). The table lists this clonotype with many counts. The sequence was collected from a man between 18 and 35 years old in good health. Sequenced input: naive T cells sorted from blood. The gene calls are TRBV15 and TRBJ2-7; a weak D match, TRBD1 (8 bases). In DNA, the CDR3 is TGTGCCACCAGCCTAAGCGGGACAGGCTACGAGCAGTACGTC. It specifies CATSLSGTGYEQYV.